This T cell receptor (beta chain) derives from a study of response to subunit inactivated influenza vaccine. CDR3 length: 16 amino acids. Germline V gene sequence: CDR1 LGHDT, CDR2 YNNKEL (reference sequence). J gave up 6 bases and V 4 bases, and 8 bases lay outside the gene matches. TCRdb reprocessed the RT-PCR reads via MiXCR and lists one record per CDR3 protein. The sample records about 540,000 distinct CDR3 sequences, approximately 24% being singletons. This clonotype was counted between two and nine times. These same records also appear under a second study, on T cells expressing NK-cell markers. That paper states: UMI-tagged 5'RACE template switching yielded the TCR beta cDNA. For several experiments, T cell sorting was restricted to the alpha-beta TCR population by means of an anti-gamma-delta TCR antibody.

This receptor was identified in a man aged 45-65 years who received an inactivated influenza vaccine. Sequenced material: CD4+ T cells sorted from PBMCs, taken about 12 days after vaccination. The V call is TRBV3-1, the J call TRBJ2-1, with 11 bases aligning to TRBD2. DNA for the CDR3: TGTGCCAGCAGCCCACAACTAGCGGGGGCGAGCAATGAGCAGTTCTTC. It encodes CASSPQLAGASNEQFF.